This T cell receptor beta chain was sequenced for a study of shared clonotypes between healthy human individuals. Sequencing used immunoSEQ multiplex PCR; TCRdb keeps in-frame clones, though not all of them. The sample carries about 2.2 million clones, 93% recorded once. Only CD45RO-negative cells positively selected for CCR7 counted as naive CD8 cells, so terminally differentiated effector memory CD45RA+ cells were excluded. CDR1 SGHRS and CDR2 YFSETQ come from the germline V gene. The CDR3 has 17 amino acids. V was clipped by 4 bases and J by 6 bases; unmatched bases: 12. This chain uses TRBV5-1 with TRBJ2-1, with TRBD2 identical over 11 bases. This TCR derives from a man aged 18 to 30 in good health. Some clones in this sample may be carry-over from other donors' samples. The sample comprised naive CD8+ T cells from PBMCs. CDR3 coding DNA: TGCGCCAGCAGCCACCCGTCGACTAGCGGGATAATCAATGAGCAGTTCTTC. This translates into CASSHPSTSGIINEQFF.